This passage covers 17 T cell receptor beta chains from one sample sequenced in a study of T cell clonality in common variable immunodeficiency. Whole-study results and caveats: Reportedly, TCR beta sequences from common variable immunodeficiency showed fewer deletions and N-nucleotide insertions.

Sequencing used immunoSEQ multiplex PCR; TCRdb keeps in-frame clones, though not all of them. This sample carries 23,000 or so clones, none of them present only once. No antigen has been assigned to these receptors. The sample consisted of peripheral blood mononuclear cells. The source of these receptors is a human donor with common variable immunodeficiency.

This clone showed up many times. The read ends 3 residues early relative to the CDR3; the germline J gene fills the gap. V gene TRBV30 combines with J gene TRBJ2-1; D remains ambiguous. This CDR3 is 13 amino acids long. Germline V gene sequence: CDR1 GTSNPN, CDR2 SVGIG (reference sequence). Trimming took 6 bases from V and 3 from J, leaving 12 bases between them. The covered CDR3 bases are TGTGCCTGTACAGTTGGTCACTACAATGAG. Encoded protein: CACTVGHYNE. The whole CDR3 sequence is CACTVGHYNEQFF.

Many counts were recorded for this clone. Read sequence stops 3 residues before the CDR3 end, and the germline J gene provides the missing end. This chain joins TRBV18 and TRBJ2-1, with no clear D. Between the trimmed V and J ends, which lost 1 base and 9 bases, there was a span of 10 bases. The CDR3 runs to 13 residues. Germline V lookup: CDR1 KGHSH, CDR2 LQKENI. The CDR3 sequence is CASSPLESGEQFF. CDR3 DNA (partial): TGTGCCAGCTCACCACTCGAGTCGGGTGAG.

On this clone itself: The read ends 3 residues before the CDR3 terminus; that terminus is restored from the germline J gene. The genes are TRBV18 and TRBJ1-3, with 7 bases lining up with TRBD1. This CDR3 is built from 17 residues. Germline V gene lookup returns CDR1 KGHSH and CDR2 LQKENI. Losses at the gene ends were 4 bases for V and 1 base for J; bases not matched to a gene: 10. Incomplete CDR3 DNA: TGTGCCAGCTCACAACAGACAGGGTCTTTATCTGGAAACACC. Protein product: CASSQQTGSLSGNT. The full CDR3 is CASSQQTGSLSGNTIYF.

At least ten counts were recorded for this clone. The read halts 3 residues ahead of the CDR3 end, with the missing end drawn from the germline J gene. This chain links TRBV20-1 with TRBJ2-3; 10 bases fit TRBD2. V trimming: 6 bases; J trimming: 2 bases; junction bases outside the gene matches: 5. The CDR3 runs to 14 residues. Germline CDR1 reads DFQATT; CDR2 reads SNEGSKA (reference sequence). CDR3 region: CSATSGVVTDTQYF. The sequenced part of the CDR3 DNA is TGCAGTGCAACTAGCGGGGTTGTCACAGATACG.

The CDR3 sequence: CASSPTTAYEQYF. The part of the CDR3 DNA that was read is TGTGCCAGCAGCCCCACTACGGCATACGAG. The V and J genes are TRBV14 and TRBJ2-7; no definite D call. The missing CDR3 end, 3 residues past where the read stops, is filled in from the germline J gene. Germline lookup yields CDR1 SGHDN and CDR2 FVKESK. The CDR3 runs 13 residues. V was shortened by 4 bases and J by 4 bases, with 11 bases between the two germline ends.

This clone was seen more than once but under ten times. The read finishes 3 residues shy of the CDR3 end, and the germline J gene is used to complete it. This rearrangement joins TRBV20-1 to TRBJ2-5, with 7 positions matching TRBD1. The CDR3 sequence is 13 residues long. The junction had 9 bases not matched to a gene; V was cut back by 6 bases and J by 5 bases. Germline V CDR1 and CDR2: DFQATT, SNEGSKA (reference sequence). CDR3 protein: CSASRQGRETQYF. The sequenced CDR3 bases are TGCAGTGCGAGTAGACAGGGAAGGGAGACC.

This clone showed up just a few times. The read ends 3 residues before the CDR3 terminus; that terminus is restored from the germline J gene. The chain is built from TRBV19 and TRBJ1-2; 10 bases agree with TRBD1. CDR1 and CDR2 from the germline V gene are LNHDA and SQIVND (reference sequence). This CDR3 region has 16 residues. The chain's CDR3 is CASSMRQGASSGGYTF. CDR3 DNA, as far as it was read: TGTGCCAGTAGTATGAGACAGGGGGCGAGTTCGGGCGGC. Filled out from reference TRBV19 and TRBJ1-2, the complete variable domain reads DGGITQSPKYLFRKEGQNVTLSCEQNLNHDAMYWYRQDPGQGLRLIYYSQIVNDFQKGDIAEGYSVSREKKESFPLTVTSAQKNPTAFYLCASSMRQGASSGGYTFGSGTRLTVV.

This clone has a handful of counts. Sequencing ends 3 residues short of the CDR3 end; the germline J gene provides the rest. The chain links TRBV7-2 to TRBJ2-3; 10 bases are shared with TRBD2. The CDR3 consists of 17 residues. Germline-derived CDR1 and CDR2 are SGHTA and FQGNSA. With V trimmed by 0 bases and J by 4 bases, 7 bases remained unmatched. This CDR3 is CASSLAGASGSADTQYF. The covered CDR3 bases are TGTGCCAGCAGCTTAGCGGGGGCTAGCGGGAGCGCAGATACG.

As to this clone: The observed sequence ends 3 residues before the CDR3 terminus, with the missing tail filled in from the germline J gene. The chain employs TRBV19 and TRBJ1-1; D perhaps matches TRBD1 (5 bases). Per the germline V gene, CDR1 is LNHDA and CDR2 is SQIVND (reference sequence). The CDR3 contains 14 residues. The sequenced part of the CDR3 DNA is TGTGCCAGTAGTATTGTGGGGCAGGCAGTGGAA. Amino acids: CASSIVGQAVE. The CDR3, in full, reads CASSIVGQAVEAFF.

This clone was counted between two and nine times. The CDR3 end is not reached by the read, which stops 3 residues before it; the germline J gene fills it in. This chain links TRBV2 with TRBJ1-1; possible D gene TRBD1, 6 bases. V gave up 11 bases and J gave up 3 bases, with 16 bases separating them. The CDR3 covers 13 residues. Per germline, CDR1 SNHLY and CDR2 FYNNEI. CDR3 protein: CASAAGAYTEAFF. Partial CDR3 DNA: TGTGCCTCCGCGGCGGGGGCTTACACTGAA.

This clone was seen at least ten times. The CDR3 end lies 3 residues beyond the end of the read and is filled in from the germline J gene. This chain joins TRBV29-1 and TRBJ2-1; 11 bases are shared with TRBD1. CDR3 size: 14 residues. Germline V gene sequence: CDR1 SQVTM, CDR2 ANQGSEA. Trimming at V came to 6 bases and at J to 6 bases, leaving 7 bases not matched to a gene. CDR3 sequence reads: CSVERGTGGNEQFF. The sequenced part of the CDR3 DNA is TGCAGCGTGGAAAGAGGGACAGGGGGCAATGAG.

This clone has more than one count but fewer than ten. This CDR3 reads CASSIGGLAVTDTQYF. The part of the CDR3 DNA that was read is TGTGCCAGTAGTATAGGCGGACTAGCGGTCACAGATACG. The gene calls are TRBV19 and TRBJ2-3; TRBD2 aligns across 10 bases. Read sequence stops 3 residues before the CDR3 end, and the germline J gene provides the missing end. V shed 1 base, J shed 2 bases, and the junction held 3 bases outside the gene matches. This CDR3 region has 16 residues. CDR1 and CDR2 (germline): LNHDA, SQIVND (reference sequence).

The sample holds a few counts of this clone. The observed sequence ends 3 residues before the CDR3 terminus, with the missing tail filled in from the germline J gene. This chain links TRBV5-5 with TRBJ2-1, with a weak D call TRBD1 (5 bases). CDR1 SGHKS and CDR2 YYEKEE come from the germline V gene (reference sequence). Trimming pared 4 bases from V and 8 bases from J, leaving 13 bases between. The CDR3 is 13 residues long. The CDR3 is CASSLPPRDEQFF. Incomplete CDR3 DNA: TGTGCCAGCAGCCTCCCTCCCAGGGATGAG. The entire variable domain, with the rest obtained from reference TRBV5-5 and TRBJ2-1, is as follows: DAGVTQSPTHLIKTRGQQVTLRCSPISGHKSVSWYQQVLGQGPQFIFQYYEKEERGRGNFPDRFSARQFPNYSSELNVNALLLGDSALYLCASSLPPRDEQFFGPGTRLTVL.

This clone showed up just a few times. The DNA read from the CDR3 is TGTGCCAGCAGCTTAAGCGGGGGGCCCCCGGGAGATACG. The encoded protein is CASSLSGGPPGDT. The full CDR3 is CASSLSGGPPGDTQYF. V and J are TRBV7-3 and TRBJ2-3, with 8 bases lining up with TRBD2. The read gets to within 3 residues of the CDR3 end, and the germline J gene fills in the rest. There are 16 residues in the CDR3. Germline CDR1 reads SGHTA; CDR2 reads FQGTGA. J lost 5 bases, V lost 1 base, and 8 bases had no gene match.

In this sample, this clone turned up many times. Read coverage stops 3 residues before the CDR3 terminus; the germline J gene supplies the remainder. The chain is built from TRBV14 and TRBJ1-1, with 8 bases identical to TRBD1. Germline CDR1 and CDR2: SGHDN and FVKESK. The length of the CDR3 is 15 residues. The chain's CDR3 is CASSQSRWQGAIAFF. The CDR3 DNA, read in part, is TGTGCCAGCAGCCAATCCCGGTGGCAGGGGGCGATT.

This clone was seen ten or more times. The read ends 3 residues before the CDR3 terminus; that terminus is restored from the germline J gene. J is TRBJ2-7 and V is TRBV10-3; 9 nucleotides align to TRBD2. The junction had 4 bases not matched to a gene; V was cut back by 2 bases and J by 2 bases. CDR1 is ENHRY, CDR2 SYGVKD, per germline. This CDR3 region has 15 residues. CDR3 amino acids: CAISESGGHPYEQYF. The sequenced CDR3 bases are TGTGCCATCAGTGAGAGCGGGGGGCATCCCTACGAG.

About this clone: The read ends 3 residues before the CDR3 terminus; that terminus is restored from the germline J gene. The chain combines TRBV11-1 with TRBJ2-4; D is unresolved. Germline V gene lookup returns CDR1 SGHAT and CDR2 FQDESV (reference sequence). The CDR3 covers 12 residues. The germline V and J ends were trimmed by 0 bases and 9 bases, with 6 bases remaining between them. The CDR3 is CASSLAPGIQYF. The DNA read from the CDR3 is TGTGCCAGCAGCTTAGCGCCCGGCATT.